A single sample is the source of the 10 T cell receptor beta chains below, sequenced in a study of blood T cell repertoires in COVID-19. The assay was immunoSEQ multiplex PCR, and TCRdb's table has in-frame clones only and misses some. The sample records approximately 350,000 clones, around 83% being singletons. The sequenced sample was peripheral blood. The receptors shown here come from a young man with active or convalescent COVID-19.

This sequence joins TRBV29-1 and TRBJ2-1, with TRBD2 as a possible D gene (5 bases). Per germline, CDR1 SQVTM and CDR2 ANQGSEA. V was shortened by 6 bases and J by 15 bases, with 18 bases between the two germline ends. This CDR3 is built from 11 residues. The CDR3 is CSVTGNQMRFF. The CDR3 DNA reads as TGCAGCGTCACGGGGAACCAGATGCGGTTCTTC.

The CDR3 bases are TGTGCCAGCAGCTTGAGCGTGGCCCAGCATTTT. Its protein product is CASSLSVAQHF. The chain carries TRBV5-6 and TRBJ1-5, with D uncertain. Germline V gene lookup returns CDR1 SGHDT and CDR2 YYEEEE. CDR3 size: 11 residues. The V end lost 1 base, the J end lost 11 bases, and 7 bases lay between the germline ends.

The chain recombines TRBV6-5 with TRBJ2-7; 9 nucleotides match TRBD2. The length of the CDR3 is 15 residues. Germline V lookup: CDR1 MNHEY, CDR2 SVGAGI. With 2 bases clipped from V and 4 bases from J, the junction kept 6 bases outside the gene matches. The CDR3 DNA is TGTGCCAGCAGTTACGGATGGAGCGGGGGGTACGAGCAGTACTTC. Translated: CASSYGWSGGYEQYF.

The chain uses TRBV6-6 and TRBJ2-3; 14 nucleotides match TRBD2. Germline CDR1 is MNHNY and CDR2 is SVGAGI (reference sequence). Trimming took 5 bases from V and 6 from J; bases not matched to a gene: 13. This CDR3 comprises 18 residues. Written as DNA, the CDR3 is TGTGCCAGCAGTCTAGCAAAGGTGGGACTAGCGGGAGTGGATACGCAGTATTTT. Its protein product is CASSLAKVGLAGVDTQYF.

The rearrangement joins TRBV29-1 to TRBJ1-2, with a possible D match to TRBD1 (5 bases). CDR3 length: 14 residues. The V end was cut by 3 bases, the J end by 4 bases, with 15 bases between. Germline-derived CDR1 and CDR2 are SQVTM and ANQGSEA. The CDR3 nucleotides are TGCAGCGTTGACGGAAGGCAGGGCCGCTATGGCTACACCTTC. Its translation is CSVDGRQGRYGYTF.

This clone was seen a single time. The rearrangement uses TRBV29-1 and TRBJ2-5; D may be TRBD2 (5 bases). The CDR3 totals 11 residues. V shed 8 bases and J shed 5 bases, with 12 bases lying between them. Germline CDR1 SQVTM, CDR2 ANQGSEA. The CDR3 region has the DNA TGCAGCTCGGGCGGGCGGGAGACCCAGTACTTC. Protein sequence: CSSGGRETQYF.

This clone was seen a handful of times. V usage is TRBV27 and J usage is TRBJ1-1; 8 positions agree with TRBD1. V lost 0 bases and J lost 1; bases outside the gene matches: 4. From germline, CDR1 is MNHEY and CDR2 SMNVEV (reference sequence). This CDR3 has 16 amino acids. Here the CDR3 reads CASSLSGQGPNTEAFF. The CDR3 bases are TGTGCCAGCAGTTTATCTGGACAGGGCCCGAACACTGAAGCTTTCTTT.

The chain combines TRBV7-8 with TRBJ1-5, with TRBD1 matching over 10 bases. The ends lost 2 bases at V and 2 bases at J; junction bases unmatched: 9. The germline CDR1 and CDR2 sequences are SGHVS and FQNEAQ. The CDR3 spans 18 residues. Written as DNA, the CDR3 is TGTGCCAGCAGCTTAACCGGGACAGGGGTTCTTGGCAATCAGCCCCAGCATTTT. This codes for CASSLTGTGVLGNQPQHF.

V gene TRBV11-1 combines with J gene TRBJ2-5, with D possibly TRBD2 on 6 matching bases. The CDR3 runs to 15 residues. Germline lookup yields CDR1 SGHAT and CDR2 FQDESV (reference sequence). V lost 5 bases, J lost 5 bases, and 18 bases lay in between. The CDR3 DNA sequence: TGTGCCAGCAGCCCTCTAGGTGGGGCGGGGGAGACCCAGTACTTC. It specifies CASSPLGGAGETQYF.

The rearrangement links TRBV25-1 to TRBJ2-5, with D perhaps matching TRBD2 (7 bases). Deletions cut 5 bases from V and 2 bases from J, with 18 bases between. The germline V gene has CDR1 MGHDK and CDR2 SYGVNS. The CDR3 runs 16 residues. The CDR3 region has the DNA TGTGCCAGCAGTAACCTCAGGGGCGGGGGACAAGAGACCCAGTACTTC. This translates into CASSNLRGGGQETQYF. The full variable domain, completed using reference TRBV25-1 and TRBJ2-5, is EADIYQTPRYLVIGTGKKITLECSQTMGHDKMYWYQQDPGMELHLIHYSYGVNSTEKGDLSSESTVSRIRTEHFPLTLESARPSHTSQYLCASSNLRGGGQETQYFGPGTRLLVL.